A single sample gave rise to the 14 T cell receptor beta chains below, sequenced in a study of CD8+ T cells in alopecia areata. After isolation, RNA underwent reverse transcription to generate cDNA as the sequencing template. TCRdb's copy holds only in-frame clones and misses some; the assay was immunoSEQ multiplex PCR. In the table there are about 200,000 clones, more than 45% of which are singletons. Sample treatment: oral pan-JAK inhibitor, 5-10 mg twice daily. The sample consisted of CD4+ T cells sorted from blood, taken at week 4, from a patient treated with tofacitinib. The receptors originated from a human donor with alopecia areata.

V and J are TRBV7-2 and TRBJ2-5; D unresolved. With 1 base removed from V and 2 bases from J, the gap between germline ends came to 14 bases. The CDR3 spans 16 residues. Per the germline V gene, CDR1 is SGHTA and CDR2 is FQGNSA. For the CDR3, the DNA is TGTGCCAGCAGCTTAGGTCCTAGGGCGATACAAGAGACCCAGTACTTC. This sequence encodes CASSLGPRAIQETQYF. Together with reference TRBV7-2 and TRBJ2-5, the CDR3 gives the full variable domain: GAGVSQSPSNKVTEKGKDVELRCDPISGHTALYWYRQSLGQGLEFLIYFQGNSAPDKSGLPSDRFSAERTGGSVSTLTIQRTQQEDSAVYLCASSLGPRAIQETQYFGPGTRLLVL.

This chain uses TRBV6-1 with TRBJ1-5; D not certain. This CDR3 spans 11 amino acids. Germline values: CDR1 MNHNS, CDR2 SASEGT. V lost 1 base, J lost 9 bases, and 4 bases lay in between. This chain's CDR3 is CASSEVGPQHF. In DNA form, the CDR3 reads TGTGCCAGCAGTGAAGTTGGGCCCCAGCATTTT.

This clone is a singleton in its sample. The chain couples TRBV5-1 to TRBJ2-7; the match to TRBD2 covers 10 bases. Germline V lookup: CDR1 SGHRS, CDR2 YFSETQ. Germline trimming cut 3 bases from V and 0 bases from J; bases unmatched to any gene: 6. The CDR3 covers 16 residues. CDR3 sequence (DNA): TGCGCCAGCAGCTGGATGGCTAGCGGGGGCTCCTACGAGCAGTACTTC. It translates to CASSWMASGGSYEQYF.

The chain combines TRBV4-3 with TRBJ2-7, with D possibly matching TRBD1 (6 bases). Germline values: CDR1 LGHNA, CDR2 YSLEER. The CDR3 runs to 15 residues. V lost 0 bases to trimming and J lost 5 bases, with 14 bases between them. CDR3: CASSQEGASSDEQYF. The CDR3 nucleotides read TGCGCCAGCAGCCAAGAGGGGGCCTCCTCGGACGAGCAGTACTTC.

This clone was observed a handful of times. This rearrangement joins TRBV11-2 to TRBJ2-1, with unresolved D. The CDR3 contains 12 residues. Per the germline V gene, CDR1 is SGHAT and CDR2 is FQNNGV. Trimming left V 6 bases short and J 2 bases short, with 5 bases between. The CDR3 DNA is TGTGCCAGCAGTAGGGCCTACAATGAGCAGTTCTTC. Encoded protein: CASSRAYNEQFF.

The V call is TRBV5-6, the J call TRBJ2-7; 9 bases are shared with TRBD1. V lost 3 bases, J lost 3 bases, and 7 bases stayed unmatched. The CDR3 is made up of 15 amino acids. The germline V gene encodes CDR1 SGHDT and CDR2 YYEEEE. CDR3 amino acids: CASSSTGQGFYEQYF. The CDR3 DNA follows: TGTGCCAGCAGCTCAACGGGACAGGGCTTCTACGAGCAGTACTTC.

This clone was recorded once. The chain combines TRBV29-1 with TRBJ2-3; D not resolved. Germline assignment: CDR1 SQVTM and CDR2 ANQGSEA. Deletions cut 2 bases from V and 3 bases from J, with 3 bases between. This CDR3 has 11 residues. CDR3 sequence (DNA): TGCAGCGTTGAATGGACAGATACGCAGTATTTT. Its protein is CSVEWTDTQYF.

The gene calls are TRBV6-1 and TRBJ2-1; D is possibly TRBD2 (5 bases). This CDR3 spans 13 amino acids. V was pared by 4 bases and J by 9 bases, with 13 bases between. Germline V lookup: CDR1 MNHNS, CDR2 SASEGT. The CDR3 coding sequence is TGTGCCAGCAGTGCCCTGGGAGCTGCTGAGCAGTTCTTC. Translating it yields CASSALGAAEQFF.

This clone was seen a single time. The V call is TRBV25-1, the J call TRBJ1-5; D is perhaps TRBD1 (6 bases). The V end was cut by 3 bases, the J end by 11 bases, with 14 bases between. Per germline, CDR1 MGHDK and CDR2 SYGVNS. The CDR3 has 13 residues. Here the CDR3 DNA reads TGTGCCAGCAGTGAGGGCGGTAGGGGGTCCCAGCATTTT. Translating gives CASSEGGRGSQHF.

The CDR3 region is CASSDRASSYEQYF. CDR3 in DNA: TGTGCCAGCAGTGACAGGGCCAGCTCCTACGAGCAGTACTTC. This chain connects TRBV6-1 to TRBJ2-7; weak D call: TRBD1 (5 bases). This CDR3 is 14 amino acids long. V was cut by 3 bases and J by 0 bases, with 9 bases left in between. The germline gives CDR1 MNHNS, CDR2 SASEGT.

The table lists this clone with a few counts. The chain recombines TRBV27 with TRBJ2-3; weak D call: TRBD2 (6 bases). Trimming took off 7 bases at V and 6 bases at J, with 11 bases between the two ends. The CDR3 totals 12 residues. Germline loops: CDR1 MNHEY, CDR2 SMNVEV (reference sequence). CDR3 DNA: TGTGCCAGCACGGACTATAGGGATACGCAGTATTTT. This sequence encodes CASTDYRDTQYF.

CDR3 amino acids: CASSIPWTDYGYTF. CDR3 coding DNA: TGTGCCAGTAGTATTCCGTGGACAGACTATGGCTACACCTTC. The chain couples TRBV19 to TRBJ1-2; D is possibly TRBD1 (6 bases). CDR1 and CDR2 (germline): LNHDA, SQIVND (reference sequence). The V and J ends lost 3 bases and 3 bases respectively, with 11 bases between them. This CDR3 comprises 14 residues.

J is TRBJ1-1 and V is TRBV18; D is possibly TRBD1 (5 bases). V was pared by 3 bases and J by 4 bases, with 18 bases between. This CDR3 contains 16 residues. Germline-derived CDR1 and CDR2 are KGHSH and LQKENI. In DNA form, the CDR3 reads TGTGCCAGCTCACCTCCCAATAGGGTAAGGGGCACTGAAGCTTTCTTT. It codes for CASSPPNRVRGTEAFF. The full variable domain, its missing parts supplied by reference TRBV18 and TRBJ1-1, is NAGVMQNPRHLVRRRGQEARLRCSPMKGHSHVYWYRQLPEEGLKFMVYLQKENIIDESGMPKERFSAEFPKEGPSILRIQQVVRGDSAAYFCASSPPNRVRGTEAFFGQGTRLTVV.

This clone was detected only a few times. Other nucleotide sequences in the sample specify the same CDR3. The chain couples TRBV30 to TRBJ1-5, with TRBD1 identical over 8 bases. CDR3 size: 15 residues. J lost 4 bases, V lost 0 bases, and 5 bases had no gene match. Per the germline V gene, CDR1 is GTSNPN and CDR2 is SVGIG (reference sequence). Written as DNA, the CDR3 is TGTGCCTGGAGTGTACAACAGGGGGGAAATCAGCCCCAGCATTTT. This gives the protein CAWSVQQGGNQPQHF.